This TCR beta chain was sequenced for a study of OX40 agonist ivuxolimab in advanced cancers. Study-wide background: The patients' treatment was ivuxolimab, an agonistic anti-OX40 (CD134) antibody. At doses from 0.01 to 10 mg/kg, patients were given intravenous ivuxolimab every 2 weeks. Whole-study results and caveats: People who partly responded at 0.1-3.0 mg/kg had some of the least clonal expansion seen.

Turning to this clone: Its cognate antigen is unknown.

Sequenced by immunoSEQ multiplex PCR; TCRdb stores in-frame clones only, minus some. The table has approximately 15,000 clones, approximately 77% seen once; the top ten hold 35% to 45%. The receptor was isolated from an adult with an advanced solid tumor such as melanoma, head and neck, liver or kidney cancer. The specimen comprised CD4+ or CD8+ T cells sorted from blood, sampled in a trial of the OX40 agonist ivuxolimab.

CDR3 sequence (DNA): TGTGCCAGCTACCGGGACAGGGATGAAAAACTGTTTTTT. It yields the protein CASYRDRDEKLFF. The chain joins TRBV28 to TRBJ1-4; TRBD1 aligns across 9 bases. Germline values: CDR1 MDHEN, CDR2 SYDVKM. The CDR3 consists of 13 residues. The J segment lost 6 bases and the V segment lost 8 bases, leaving 4 bases of the junction unmatched.